Below, one T cell receptor (beta chain) is given with its context. These data are taken from a study of shared clonotypes between healthy human individuals. As defined, naive CD8 cells were CD45RO-negative and positively selected for CCR7, with terminally differentiated effector memory CD45RA+ cells excluded. Trimming stripped 5 bases from V and 5 bases from J, with 10 bases between. The CDR3 loop spans 12 amino acids. Germline values: CDR1 SGHVS, CDR2 FNYEAQ. The deep-level immunoSEQ assay was used. Sequencing used immunoSEQ multiplex PCR; TCRdb keeps in-frame clones, though not all of them. The profile shows about 590,000 clones, roughly 95% of them singletons.

Specimen: naive CD8+ T cells sorted from blood. This clonotype was sampled from a woman aged 25 to 39 in good health. The genes are TRBV7-6 and TRBJ2-7; no definite D call. CDR3 coding DNA: TGTGCCAGCAGCCCAAGTATAAACGAGCAGTACTTC. This translates into CASSPSINEQYF.